The T cell receptor (beta chain) under discussion was sequenced for a study of regulatory T cells in long-lasting Graves disease. TCR beta libraries were built with iRepertoire HTBI primers and Arm-PCR of CDR3 regions. TCRdb called the multiplex PCR reads again in MiXCR, with one record for every CDR3 protein. This table has hundreds of thousands of distinct CDR3 sequences, roughly 20% appearing once. Study-wide findings and caveats: The analysis examined peripheral blood only and excluded thyroid tissue.

Time point of the sample: persistent/refractory GD, antithyroid drugs over 5 years with positive TRAb. From PBMCs, RNA was extracted and then used to make the TCR library. Graves' disease diagnosis used American Thyroid Association guidelines. In this sample, this clonotype turned up many times. Its antigen remains unidentified. This receptor was taken from a female donor with Graves disease. The specimen comprised peripheral blood mononuclear cells (PBMCs), sampled when the disease was refractory, from a patient treated with antithyroid drugs.

The CDR3 loop reads CASSLNPVGAGEQYF. CDR3 coding DNA: TGTGCCAGCAGCCTAAATCCGGTCGGGGCTGGCGAGCAGTACTTC. The V and J genes are TRBV2 and TRBJ2-7, with D tentatively TRBD1 or TRBD2 (5 bases each). The V gene lost 6 bases and the J gene lost 6 bases, with 21 bases spanning the gap. This CDR3 has 15 residues. CDR1 SNHLY and CDR2 FYNNEI come from the germline V gene.